The 6 T cell receptor beta chains listed next were all sequenced from one sample in a study of T-cell memory formation after mild COVID-19 (dated by TCRdb to about 2021). Receptor libraries were prepared by 5' RACE. The sequencing machine was an Illumina NovaSeq 6000. The public reads were run again by TCRdb, first through fastp at Q25 and then through MiXCR, and only productive beta chains were kept. Identical CDR3 proteins give one entry, which carries the most common genes and DNA. Counted in this sample were a few hundred thousand distinct CDR3 sequences; around 30% of them appeared once. Approximately 10% of the sample goes to the ten largest clones. The sample comprised PBMCs or a T cell subset sorted from them (not recorded which). The receptors originated from an adult woman who had mild COVID-19 (a few samples of this study predate the infection). The sample titles of this study are shuffled in the database, so cell type and time point are left out; the donor was told from shared clones.

This clonotype has only a few counts. V usage is TRBV27 and J usage is TRBJ1-2, with a weak D call TRBD1 (6 bases). Trimming took off 5 bases at V and 8 bases at J, with 18 bases between the two ends. The CDR3 runs to 14 residues. Germline CDR1 and CDR2: MNHEY and SMNVEV (reference sequence). As DNA, the CDR3 is TGTGCCAGCAGTCCTCGGAGGGGGGGAGGAGGCTACACCTTC. Protein product: CASSPRRGGGGYTF.

The CDR3 region has the DNA TGTGCCAGCACCAATAGCGGGAGGACGTCCTCCTACGAGCAGTACTTC. As protein: CASTNSGRTSSYEQYF. This chain uses TRBV12-3 or TRBV12-4 with TRBJ2-7; the match to TRBD2 covers 10 bases. V was clipped by 7 bases and J by 0 bases; unmatched bases: 9. CDR3 size: 16 residues.

In its sample, this clonotype was seen a few times. The V and J genes are TRBV5-1 and TRBJ2-1; a possible D gene is TRBD1 (7 bases). Germline CDR1 SGHRS, CDR2 YFSETQ. Trimming left V 4 bases short and J 1 base short, with 15 bases between. This CDR3 is built from 16 residues. The CDR3 nucleotides are TGCGCCAGCAGCCCTGGGGCAGGGGGGTCCTACAATGAGCAGTTCTTC. It encodes CASSPGAGGSYNEQFF. Based on the CDR3 plus reference TRBV5-1 and TRBJ2-1, the full variable domain is KAGVTQTPRYLIKTRGQQVTLSCSPISGHRSVSWYQQTPGQGLQFLFEYFSETQRNKGNFPGRFSGRQFSNSRSEMNVSTLELGDSALYLCASSPGAGGSYNEQFFGPGTRLTVL.

J is TRBJ2-3 and V is TRBV5-5; the D is unclear. Per the germline V gene, CDR1 is SGHKS and CDR2 is YYEKEE (reference sequence). The CDR3 is 13 residues long. Trimming removed 0 bases from V and 6 bases from J, with 8 bases in between. CDR3 amino acids: CASSLAWDDTQYF. CDR3 coding DNA: TGTGCCAGCAGCTTGGCATGGGATGATACGCAGTATTTT.

V and J are TRBV14 and TRBJ2-5; D gene ambiguous. The CDR3 has 14 residues. V lost 3 bases and J 7 bases, leaving 15 bases between the germline ends. Per germline, CDR1 SGHDN and CDR2 FVKESK. The CDR3 region has the DNA TGTGCCAGCAGCCAGTATAAACCCCCGGGGACCCAGTACTTC. It encodes CASSQYKPPGTQYF.

V is TRBV7-9 and J is TRBJ2-1; 10 bases align to TRBD2. The germline V gene has CDR1 SEHNR and CDR2 FQNEAQ (reference sequence). With 6 bases clipped from V and 5 bases from J, the junction kept 16 bases outside the gene matches. This CDR3 spans 18 amino acids. CDR3 nucleotide sequence: TGTGCCAGCAGTCGGCTCCCGGTAGCGGGGGGATTCGACAATGAGCAGTTCTTC. Translation gives CASSRLPVAGGFDNEQFF.